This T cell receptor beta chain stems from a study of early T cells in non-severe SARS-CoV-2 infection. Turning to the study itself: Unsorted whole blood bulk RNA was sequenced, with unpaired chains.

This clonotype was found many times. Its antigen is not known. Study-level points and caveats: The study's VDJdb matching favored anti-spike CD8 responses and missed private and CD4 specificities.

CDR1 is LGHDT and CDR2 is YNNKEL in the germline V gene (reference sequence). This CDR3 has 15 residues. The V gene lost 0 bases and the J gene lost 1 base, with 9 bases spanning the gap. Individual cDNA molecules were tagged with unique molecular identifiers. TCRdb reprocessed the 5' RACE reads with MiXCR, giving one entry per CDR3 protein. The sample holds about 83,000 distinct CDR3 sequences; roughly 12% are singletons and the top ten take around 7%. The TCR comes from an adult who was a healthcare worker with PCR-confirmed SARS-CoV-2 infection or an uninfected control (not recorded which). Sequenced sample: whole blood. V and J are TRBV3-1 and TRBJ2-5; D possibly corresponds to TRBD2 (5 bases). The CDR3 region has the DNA TGTGCCAGCAGCCAAGATGGAGCGGTCCAAGAGACCCAGTACTTC. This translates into CASSQDGAVQETQYF.